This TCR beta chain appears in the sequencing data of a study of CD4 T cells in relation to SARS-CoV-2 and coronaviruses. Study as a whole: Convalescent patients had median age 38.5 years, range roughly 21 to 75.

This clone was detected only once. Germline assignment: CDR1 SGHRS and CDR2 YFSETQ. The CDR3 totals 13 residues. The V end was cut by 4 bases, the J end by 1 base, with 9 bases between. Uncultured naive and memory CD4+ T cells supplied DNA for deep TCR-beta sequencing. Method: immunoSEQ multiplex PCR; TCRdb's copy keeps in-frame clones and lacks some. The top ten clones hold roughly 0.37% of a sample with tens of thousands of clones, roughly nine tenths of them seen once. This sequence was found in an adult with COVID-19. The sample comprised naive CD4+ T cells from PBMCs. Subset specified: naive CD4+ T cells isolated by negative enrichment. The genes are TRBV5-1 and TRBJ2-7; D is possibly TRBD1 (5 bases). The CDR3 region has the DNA TGCGCCAGCAGCAGAGACAGATCCTACGAGCAGTACTTC. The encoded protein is CASSRDRSYEQYF.